The T cell receptor (beta chain) described here comes from a study of blood T cell repertoires in COVID-19. Looking at the study overall: The United States, Italy and Spain supplied acute and convalescent COVID-19 samples. PBMCs, B-cell-depleted T cells, or T cells provided the cDNA or gDNA that made up the material.

With 0 bases removed from V and 10 bases from J, the gap between germline ends came to 14 bases. There are 14 residues in the CDR3. Germline-derived CDR1 and CDR2 are SGDLS and YYNGEE. Per the authors' pipeline: Scientists estimated how many nucleated cells there were by amplifying reference gene primers. The protocol was immunoSEQ multiplex PCR, while the TCRdb copy is restricted to in-frame clones and leaves out a portion. From that table come the V and J calls and clone size; the DNA was used to work out D and trimming. The sample shows 81,000 or so clones, about 91% of them seen only once. This chain joins TRBV9 and TRBJ1-3; TRBD1 is a possible D gene (5 bases). The sequence was obtained from a man aged 70-80 years with active or convalescent COVID-19. Material for sequencing was peripheral blood. For the CDR3, the DNA is TGTGCCAGCAGCGTAGGCCCGGGGGAAGATACCATATATTTT. Translating gives CASSVGPGEDTIYF.